One sample yielded the 20 T cell receptor beta chains listed below, sequenced in a study of blood T cells in healthy people across ages (dated by TCRdb to the mid-2010s). The protocol used for the library was 5' RACE. Reads for this sample came from an Illumina HiSeq 2500. A second PCR of roughly 6 to 11 cycles was run with a J-beta primer mix and a sample-barcoded 5' primer. TCRdb's own reprocessing of the public reads used fastp at Q25 and MiXCR and kept productive beta chains. Each record represents a unique CDR3 protein, reported with the most common genes and DNA among its rows. This sample gives approximately 810,000 distinct CDR3 sequences in total; about 30% of them show up just once. The ten largest make up about 18% of the sample. Sequences were obtained from blood. These receptors originate from a woman at least 80 years old in good health.

This clonotype was observed once. The chain carries TRBV27 and TRBJ2-3; 8 nucleotides line up with TRBD1. The germline gives CDR1 MNHEY, CDR2 SMNVEV (reference sequence). The CDR3 totals 15 residues. V was pared by 8 bases and J by 2 bases, with 9 bases of the junction left unmatched. Here the CDR3 reads CASARTGSDTDTQYF. The CDR3 DNA is TGTGCCAGCGCACGGACAGGGTCTGACACAGATACGCAGTATTTT.

This clonotype appeared many times. The chain has TRBV12-3 or TRBV12-4 and TRBJ2-5; TRBD2 matches at 7 bases. V shed 3 bases and J 2 bases; nucleotides not matched to a gene: 6. The CDR3 has 15 amino acids. This CDR3 is CASSFMGLIQETQYF. In DNA, the CDR3 is TGTGCCAGCAGTTTTATGGGACTAATTCAAGAGACCCAGTACTTC.

This clonotype has a count of ten or more. The J gene is TRBJ2-1, the V gene TRBV12-3 or TRBV12-4, with D unresolved. This CDR3 has 14 amino acids. V was trimmed by 2 bases and J by 2 bases, leaving 7 bases between them. CDR3 in DNA: TGTGCCAGCAGTTTAAAGGCGGCCTACAATGAGCAGTTCTTC. It yields the protein CASSLKAAYNEQFF.

This clonotype was counted many times. The chain joins TRBV7-2 to TRBJ2-7; 9 bases align to TRBD1. The CDR3 is 20 residues long. The germline CDR1 and CDR2 sequences are SGHTA and FQGNSA. V was pared by 1 base and J by 2 bases, with 18 bases of the junction left unmatched. The CDR3 coding sequence is TGTGCCAGCAGCTTAGGTACTTTTGGAACAGGGGGCAGAAAGGCCTACGAGCAGTACTTC. Protein sequence: CASSLGTFGTGGRKAYEQYF.

Details on this clonotype: A read error may be the cause here, since a much bigger clone is one base away. The rearrangement joins TRBV7-2 to TRBJ2-1; the D is unclear. With 3 bases removed from V and 3 bases from J, the gap between germline ends came to 9 bases. The CDR3 extends over 14 amino acids. Germline CDR1 SGHTA, CDR2 FQGNSA. The CDR3 loop reads CASSFGSVYNEQFF. The CDR3 coding sequence is TGTGCCAGCAGCTTTGGCAGTGTCTACAATGAGCAGTTCTTC.

This chain uses TRBV3-1 with TRBJ2-3; tentative D call: TRBD1 (5 bases). The V gene's germline CDR1 is LGHDT and CDR2 YNNKEL (reference sequence). The CDR3 contains 16 residues. Trimming pared 1 base from V and 1 base from J, leaving 12 bases between. DNA of the CDR3: TGTGCCAGCAGCCAAGGAGCAGGGCGTGGCACAGATACGCAGTATTTT. It yields the protein CASSQGAGRGTDTQYF.

This clonotype was observed many times. This chain connects TRBV29-1 to TRBJ2-5; 8 bases are shared with TRBD2. Looked up from germline, CDR1 is SQVTM and CDR2 is ANQGSEA. V lost 3 bases to trimming and J lost 4 bases; unmatched junction nucleotides: 13. This CDR3 is built from 16 residues. The CDR3 loop reads CSVDRFGGSGVETQYF. The DNA of the CDR3 is TGCAGCGTTGATCGTTTTGGGGGTAGCGGGGTAGAGACCCAGTACTTC.

In this sample, this clonotype turned up a few times. Just one base apart from a much larger clone, this may be a read error. V is TRBV7-7 and J is TRBJ2-1; 9 nucleotides line up with TRBD2. This CDR3 comprises 13 residues. CDR1 and CDR2 from the germline V gene are SSHAT and FNYEAQ (reference sequence). The CDR3 DNA is TGTGCCGGCAGCTTAGCGGGGGCTAATGAGCAGTTCTTC. This encodes CAGSLAGANEQFF.

This clonotype was observed a handful of times. This rearrangement joins TRBV10-2 to TRBJ2-3, with 11 bases that match TRBD2. J gave up 6 bases and V 5 bases, and 7 bases lay outside the gene matches. CDR1 and CDR2 (germline): WSHSY, SAAADI. The CDR3 runs to 15 residues. The CDR3 reads CASSYTSGGADTQYF. In DNA, the CDR3 is TGCGCCAGCAGTTACACTAGCGGGGGAGCCGATACGCAGTATTTT.

Comment on this clonotype: A single base separates this from a much larger clone, so it may be a read error. The CDR3, as DNA: TGTGTCAGCAGTTTAATAGGGCAGCCTTTAGCCAAAAACATTCAGTACTTC. Encoded protein: CVSSLIGQPLAKNIQYF. V and J are TRBV12-3 or TRBV12-4 and TRBJ2-4, with D unclear. The CDR3 is made up of 17 amino acids.

This clonotype was seen many times. The CDR3 DNA is TGCAGTGCTAGAGAGACGGGGGCACTAATGGGGGGGTACCAAGAGACCCAGTACTTC. Its translation is CSARETGALMGGYQETQYF. V gene TRBV20-1 combines with J gene TRBJ2-5; D perhaps matches TRBD2 (7 bases). The germline V and J ends were trimmed by 0 bases and 0 bases, with 23 bases remaining between them. Per germline, CDR1 DFQATT and CDR2 SNEGSKA (reference sequence). The CDR3 covers 19 residues.

The sample holds a few counts of this clonotype. The rearrangement joins TRBV6-1 to TRBJ1-2; D is unresolved. Germline CDR1 and CDR2: MNHNS and SASEGT. Trimming took off 0 bases at V and 4 bases at J, with 6 bases between the two ends. This CDR3 region has 13 residues. The chain's CDR3 is CASSEAQSYGYTF. The CDR3 DNA reads as TGTGCCAGCAGTGAAGCGCAAAGCTATGGCTACACCTTC.

The sample holds a few counts of this clonotype. This chain connects TRBV2 to TRBJ1-2; no firm D call. Trimming cost V 4 bases and J 8 bases, with 14 bases left between them. The CDR3 is 13 amino acids. CDR1 and CDR2 from the germline V gene are SNHLY and FYNNEI. The CDR3 sequence is CASSAAAGRGYTF. The CDR3 DNA reads as TGTGCCAGCAGTGCAGCGGCTGGTCGGGGCTACACCTTC.

Details on this clonotype: Since a much larger clone is just one base distant, this may be a read error. The rearrangement uses TRBV6-2 or TRBV6-3 and TRBJ2-7; 7 bases line up with TRBD1. The germline V gene has CDR1 MNHEY and CDR2 SVGEGT. The CDR3 sequence is 13 residues long. The ends lost 2 bases at V and 10 bases at J; junction bases unmatched: 8. This CDR3 is CASSYLGQSLQYF. CDR3 in DNA: TGTGCCAGCAGTTACCTGGGACAGTCTTTACAGTACTTC.

Of note for this clonotype: This may be a read error, as it is one base from a much larger clone. V is TRBV24-1 and J is TRBJ2-3, with D possibly being TRBD1 (6 bases). With 3 bases removed from V and 8 bases from J, the gap between germline ends came to 14 bases. CDR3 length: 14 residues. Per germline, CDR1 KGHDR and CDR2 SFDVKD. CDR3 region: CATSDPGHSGTQYF. The CDR3 region has the DNA TGTGCCACCAGTGATCCGGGACATTCCGGTACGCAGTATTTT.

This clonotype was detected ten times or more. The V and J genes are TRBV7-9 and TRBJ2-3, with 8 bases fitting TRBD1. The germline CDR1 and CDR2 sequences are SEHNR and FQNEAQ (reference sequence). The CDR3 spans 16 residues. The junction had 12 bases not matched to a gene; V was cut back by 5 bases and J by 5 bases. The CDR3 sequence is CASSPGDQGAVDTQYF. In nucleotides, the CDR3 is TGTGCCAGCAGCCCCGGTGACCAGGGGGCTGTAGATACGCAGTATTTT. Looking up the rest from reference TRBV7-9 and TRBJ2-3 gives the full variable domain: DTGVSQNPRHKITKRGQNVTFRCDPISEHNRLYWYRQTLGQGPEFLTYFQNEAQLEKSRLLSDRFSAERPKGSFSTLEIQRTEQGDSAMYLCASSPGDQGAVDTQYFGPGTRLTVL.

On this clonotype itself: This may be a read error: a much more frequent sequence differs by one nucleotide. The chain carries TRBV27 and TRBJ1-5; a possible D gene is TRBD1 (5 bases). The length of the CDR3 is 12 residues. Germline CDR1 MNHEY, CDR2 SMNVEV (reference sequence). The CDR3 here is CAGSSSGSPQHF. The DNA for the CDR3 is TGTGCCGGCAGTTCCTCAGGGTCGCCCCAGCATTTT.

The DNA for the CDR3 is TGCGCCAGCAGCTCCGTTCGGACCGCGAACATCTATGGCTACACCTTC. Its translation: CASSSVRTANIYGYTF. The chain recombines TRBV5-1 with TRBJ1-2; no clear D. Deletions cut 3 bases from V and 4 bases from J, with 19 bases between. Germline V CDR1 and CDR2: SGHRS, YFSETQ. This CDR3 is 16 amino acids long.

This clonotype came up many times. The J gene is TRBJ2-7, the V gene TRBV27, with a weak D call TRBD2 (6 bases). Germline-derived CDR1 and CDR2 are MNHEY and SMNVEV (reference sequence). The CDR3 extends over 14 amino acids. Trimming stripped 6 bases from V and 3 bases from J, with 15 bases between. The CDR3 loop is CASRFRTGLYEQYF. DNA of the CDR3: TGTGCCAGCAGATTCCGGACGGGACTCTACGAGCAGTACTTC.

The V and J genes are TRBV30 and TRBJ1-1; unclear D gene. The germline CDR1 and CDR2 sequences are GTSNPN and SVGIG (reference sequence). V shed 2 bases and J shed 1 base, with 2 bases lying between them. The CDR3 loop spans 11 amino acids. The CDR3 sequence: CAWSTNTEAFF. The CDR3 DNA reads TGTGCCTGGAGTACGAACACTGAAGCTTTCTTT.